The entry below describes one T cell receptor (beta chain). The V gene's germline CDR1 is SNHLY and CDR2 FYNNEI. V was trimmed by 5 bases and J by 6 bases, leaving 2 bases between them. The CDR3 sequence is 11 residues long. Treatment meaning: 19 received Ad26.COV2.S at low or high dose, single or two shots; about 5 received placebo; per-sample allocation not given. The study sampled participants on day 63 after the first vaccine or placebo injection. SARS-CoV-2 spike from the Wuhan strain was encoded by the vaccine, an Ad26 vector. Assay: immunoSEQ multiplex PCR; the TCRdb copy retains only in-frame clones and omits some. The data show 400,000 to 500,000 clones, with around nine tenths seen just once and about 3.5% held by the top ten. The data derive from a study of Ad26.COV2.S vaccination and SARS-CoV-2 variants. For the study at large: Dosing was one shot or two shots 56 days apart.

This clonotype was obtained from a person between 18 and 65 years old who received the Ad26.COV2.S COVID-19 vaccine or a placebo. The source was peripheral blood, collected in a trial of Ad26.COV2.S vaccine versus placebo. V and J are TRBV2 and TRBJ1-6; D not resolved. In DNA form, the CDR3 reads TGTGCCAGCAGTCTTAATTCACCCCTCCACTTT. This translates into CASSLNSPLHF.